This T cell receptor (beta chain) was identified in a study of T cell repertoires in cytomegalovirus infection. Looking at the study overall: Indications of both CMV infection and matching HLA type were provided by public TCR beta signatures. Points from the study as a whole: Within the response measured ex vivo, HLA-C-restricted CMV-specific TCR beta clonotypes were dominant.

Trimming took off 2 bases at V and 3 bases at J, with 12 bases between the two ends. This CDR3 is built from 15 residues. Looked up from germline, CDR1 is MGHRA and CDR2 is YSYEKL. Via MiXCR, TCRdb re-called the reads, giving one row per CDR3 protein. The sample includes over 95,000 distinct CDR3 sequences, roughly 30% seen only once; the top ten take around two fifths. A note on this clonotype: Its antigen is unknown.

The specimen comprised CD8+ T cells from cultured PBMCs, sampled from culture after CMV antigen stimulation. This TCR came from a human donor in good health (CMV status not recorded). Some clones in this sample may be carry-over from other donors' samples. This chain joins TRBV4-1 and TRBJ2-3, with a possible D match to TRBD2 (5 bases). Here the CDR3 reads CASSQWVGGTDTQYF. The CDR3 DNA reads TGCGCCAGCAGCCAATGGGTTGGAGGTACAGATACGCAGTATTTT.